Shown below are 27 T cell receptor beta chains from a single sample sequenced in a study of T cell changes during pregnancy in multiple sclerosis. Sequenced by immunoSEQ multiplex PCR; TCRdb stores in-frame clones only, minus some. The repertoire includes tens of thousands of clones, under 95% of them detected once, and 3% sits in the top ten. Sequenced material: CD8+ T cells from peripheral blood mononuclear cells, taken before pregnancy. These receptors originate from a female donor with multiple sclerosis, enrolled in a pregnancy study.

The chain uses TRBV9 and TRBJ1-1; D is perhaps TRBD1 (5 bases). The CDR3 is 13 amino acids. The V end lost 1 base, the J end lost 5 bases, and 9 bases lay between the germline ends. CDR1 is SGDLS, CDR2 YYNGEE, per germline. CDR3 bases: TGTGCCAGCAGCGTAAATCAGGGAACTGAAGCTTTCTTT. Protein sequence: CASSVNQGTEAFF. The full variable domain, rest sourced from reference TRBV9 and TRBJ1-1, is DSGVTQTPKHLITATGQRVTLRCSPRSGDLSVYWYQQSLDQGLQFLIQYYNGEERAKGNILERFSAQQFPDLHSELNLSSLELGDSALYFCASSVNQGTEAFFGQGTRLTVV.

The chain uses TRBV5-6 and TRBJ1-5; D call uncertain. The length of the CDR3 is 14 residues. Germline V CDR1 and CDR2: SGHDT, YYEEEE. Trimming left V 0 bases short and J 4 bases short, with 8 bases between. CDR3 in amino acids: CASSLATGNQPQHF. CDR3 nucleotides: TGTGCCAGCAGCTTGGCAACCGGGAATCAGCCCCAGCATTTT.

The V gene is TRBV23-1, the J gene TRBJ1-2, with 9 bases that match TRBD1. TRBV23-1 is marked as an open reading frame, function uncertain. The CDR3 is made up of 15 amino acids. Trimming took 4 bases from V and 6 from J; bases not matched to a gene: 9. The CDR3: CASSLTPGQGHGYTF. The CDR3 region has the DNA TGCGCCAGCAGTCTTACGCCGGGACAGGGTCATGGCTACACCTTC.

This chain joins TRBV27 and TRBJ1-3; D uncertain. In germline, CDR1 is MNHEY, CDR2 SMNVEV (reference sequence). Between the trimmed V and J ends, which lost 5 bases and 0 bases, there was a span of 8 bases. The CDR3 is made up of 14 amino acids. CDR3 loop: CASSRGYSGNTIYF. DNA of the CDR3: TGTGCCAGCAGTCGAGGATACTCTGGAAACACCATATATTTT.

The genes are TRBV13 and TRBJ2-3, with 8 bases that match TRBD2. The CDR3 covers 16 residues. Germline-derived CDR1 and CDR2 are PRHDT and FYEKMQ (reference sequence). V was clipped by 2 bases and J by 4 bases; unmatched bases: 8. The CDR3 here is CASSLLPRGGPDTQYF. The CDR3 DNA follows: TGTGCCAGCAGCTTATTACCACGGGGGGGCCCAGATACGCAGTATTTT.

The rearrangement links TRBV6-1 to TRBJ2-7; perhaps TRBD2 as D (6 bases). Trimming pared 4 bases from V and 7 bases from J, leaving 14 bases between. This CDR3 spans 13 amino acids. Looked up from germline, CDR1 is MNHNS and CDR2 is SASEGT. CDR3 DNA: TGTGCCAGCAGTGGGACGGGGGAAGGGGAGCAGTACTTC. Translation gives CASSGTGEGEQYF.

The chain uses TRBV6-1 and TRBJ1-4; the match to TRBD1 covers 9 bases. There are 14 residues in the CDR3. Per germline, CDR1 MNHNS and CDR2 SASEGT. With 10 bases clipped from V and 8 bases from J, the junction kept 11 bases outside the gene matches. CDR3 sequence (DNA): TGTGCCACCATATTACAGGGGGCTTGGGAAAAACTGTTTTTT. Protein: CATILQGAWEKLFF.

Concerning this clone itself: This may be a read error: a much more frequent sequence differs by one nucleotide. The V call is TRBV27, the J call TRBJ1-6, with D hard to call. This CDR3 contains 15 residues. V lost 5 bases, J lost 0 bases, and 8 bases lay in between. The germline gives CDR1 MNHEY, CDR2 SMNVEV (reference sequence). CDR3: CASSPGSSYNSPLHF. CDR3 bases: TGTGCCAGCAGTCCCGGTAGCTCCTATAATTCACCCCTCCACTTT.

The genes are TRBV29-1 and TRBJ2-2, with D possibly being TRBD1 (6 bases). The CDR3 is 16 amino acids. CDR1 and CDR2 (germline): SQVTM, ANQGSEA. Trimming took 7 bases from V and 0 from J, leaving 18 bases between them. The CDR3 DNA is TGCAGCGCCAAGAACAGGGATACGGCGAACACCGGGGAGCTGTTTTTT. Its translation: CSAKNRDTANTGELFF.

The chain combines TRBV10-3 with TRBJ2-1; a weak D match, TRBD1 (5 bases). Germline V gene data show CDR1 as ENHRY and CDR2 as SYGVKD. The CDR3 runs to 13 residues. V was clipped by 10 bases and J by 5 bases, with 15 bases between them. The CDR3, as DNA: TGTGCCAGCGGACAATCACTGGACAATGAGCAGTTCTTC. Residues: CASGQSLDNEQFF.

This chain connects TRBV10-1 to TRBJ2-7; TRBD1 matches 12 bases. This CDR3 comprises 16 residues. Germline V lookup: CDR1 WNHNN, CDR2 SYGVQD (reference sequence). The V and J ends lost 7 bases and 2 bases, in that order; junction bases with no gene match: 9. For the CDR3, the DNA is TGCGCCAGCAAGGGGACAGGGGGCCCTAGGACCTACGAGCAGTACTTC. This codes for CASKGTGGPRTYEQYF.

The rearrangement links TRBV6-6 to TRBJ1-2, with 10 bases that match TRBD1. Germline V gene sequence: CDR1 MNHNY, CDR2 SVGAGI (reference sequence). The V segment lost 7 bases and the J segment 3 bases; nucleotides outside the gene matches: 11. The CDR3 is made up of 16 amino acids. CDR3 sequence (DNA): TGTGCCAGCACCGTAACCGGGACAGGGGTAGACTATGGCTACACCTTC. It encodes CASTVTGTGVDYGYTF.

A word on this clone: The sample contains more than one DNA sequence encoding this CDR3. The V and J genes are TRBV30 and TRBJ2-7, with D possibly matching TRBD1 (5 bases). This CDR3 contains 13 residues. The V gene lost 0 bases and the J gene lost 4 bases, with 10 bases spanning the gap. Looked up from germline, CDR1 is GTSNPN and CDR2 is SVGIG (reference sequence). This chain's CDR3 is CAWSVGVAYEQYF. The CDR3 DNA reads as TGTGCCTGGAGTGTAGGGGTAGCTTACGAGCAGTACTTC.

The chain uses TRBV4-1 and TRBJ2-7; 7 nucleotides match TRBD1. From germline, CDR1 is MGHRA and CDR2 YSYEKL. With 0 bases clipped from V and 3 bases from J, the junction kept 5 bases outside the gene matches. This CDR3 is built from 15 residues. CDR3: CASSQETGRVYEQYF. CDR3 nucleotide sequence: TGCGCCAGCAGCCAAGAGACAGGGAGAGTCTACGAGCAGTACTTC.

V and J are TRBV13 and TRBJ2-7, with a weak D call TRBD1 (6 bases). V lost 6 bases and J lost 3, with 18 bases in between. CDR3 size: 15 residues. Germline V gene data show CDR1 as PRHDT and CDR2 as FYEKMQ (reference sequence). This CDR3 reads CASSFTQGLVYEQYF. CDR3 DNA sequence: TGTGCCAGCAGTTTTACCCAGGGGCTGGTCTACGAGCAGTACTTC.

The chain links TRBV27 to TRBJ1-4; the D is unclear. Deletions cut 6 bases from V and 1 base from J, with 15 bases between. Per germline, CDR1 MNHEY and CDR2 SMNVEV (reference sequence). This CDR3 is built from 16 residues. The CDR3 coding sequence is TGTGCCAGCAGCCTCCTTAGAACGGGAACTAATGAAAAACTGTTTTTT. It codes for CASSLLRTGTNEKLFF.

V usage is TRBV7-9 and J usage is TRBJ1-1; D may be TRBD1 (5 bases). The CDR3 spans 15 residues. Germline CDR1 is SEHNR and CDR2 is FQNEAQ (reference sequence). The V end was cut by 7 bases, the J end by 6 bases, with 21 bases between. The CDR3 DNA reads as TGTGCCAGCACCCCCGCCCGGGGGTTAGGGGCTGAAGCTTTCTTT. It yields the protein CASTPARGLGAEAFF.

CDR3 bases: TGTGCCAGCAGTCCCGACAGGGGGCAAAAGGAGACCCAGTACTTC. This gives the protein CASSPDRGQKETQYF. The chain is built from TRBV6-5 and TRBJ2-5; TRBD1 aligns across 10 bases. V trimming: 5 bases; J trimming: 5 bases; junction bases outside the gene matches: 8. The CDR3 runs 15 residues. CDR1 and CDR2 from the germline V gene are MNHEY and SVGAGI.

The J gene is TRBJ1-2, the V gene TRBV7-9, with D perhaps matching TRBD1 (6 bases). The CDR3 is made up of 17 amino acids. Germline CDR1 SEHNR, CDR2 FQNEAQ (reference sequence). Trimming cost V 5 bases and J 2 bases, with 21 bases left between them. CDR3: CASSPLKWPGENYGYTF. CDR3 DNA sequence: TGTGCCAGCAGCCCGCTAAAATGGCCAGGGGAAAACTATGGCTACACCTTC.

This rearrangement joins TRBV7-7 to TRBJ2-5; 10 bases are a match to TRBD2. The ends lost 5 bases at V and 2 bases at J; junction bases unmatched: 11. The germline CDR1 and CDR2 sequences are SSHAT and FNYEAQ (reference sequence). The CDR3 runs 17 residues. The CDR3 nucleotides are TGTGCCAGCAGCCCGTCCGCTAGCGGGAGCCTACAAGAGACCCAGTACTTC. Protein sequence: CASSPSASGSLQETQYF. The full variable domain, completed using reference TRBV7-7 and TRBJ2-5, is GAGVSQSPRYKVTKRGQDVTLRCDPISSHATLYWYQQALGQGPEFLTYFNYEAQPDKSGLPSDRFSAERPEGSISTLTIQRTEQRDSAMYRCASSPSASGSLQETQYFGPGTRLLVL.

V is TRBV15 and J is TRBJ1-3, with 9 bases fitting TRBD1. This CDR3 comprises 16 residues. Losses at the gene ends were 3 bases for V and 2 bases for J; bases not matched to a gene: 5. Germline-derived CDR1 and CDR2 are LNHNV and YYDKDF (reference sequence). CDR3 nucleotides: TGTGCCACCAGCAGGGGACAGGGCTTGCCTGGAAACACCATATATTTT. Amino acid sequence: CATSRGQGLPGNTIYF.

The V and J genes are TRBV5-6 and TRBJ1-4; TRBD1 aligns across 7 bases. This CDR3 spans 13 amino acids. The V gene's germline CDR1 is SGHDT and CDR2 YYEEEE. Unmatched junction bases numbered 3, after V lost 0 bases and J lost 10 bases. The CDR3 DNA reads TGTGCCAGCAGCTTGGGAGCAGGGGGAAAACTGTTTTTT. It translates to CASSLGAGGKLFF.

The V gene is TRBV4-3, the J gene TRBJ1-2, with D hard to call. The CDR3 totals 14 residues. V lost 3 bases to trimming and J lost 4 bases, with 12 bases between them. The germline V gene has CDR1 LGHNA and CDR2 YSLEER. The CDR3 reads CASSHLGSSYGYTF. The CDR3 nucleotides are TGCGCCAGCAGCCACCTCGGGTCATCCTATGGCTACACCTTC.

The V and J genes are TRBV7-9 and TRBJ1-2, with 9 positions matching TRBD1. Trimming at V came to 6 bases and at J to 8 bases, leaving 7 bases not matched to a gene. Germline V lookup: CDR1 SEHNR, CDR2 FQNEAQ (reference sequence). The CDR3 extends over 13 amino acids. As DNA, the CDR3 is TGTGCCAGCAGTCTTGGGACAGGGCTCGGCTACACCTTC. Amino acids: CASSLGTGLGYTF.

This clone was observed a few times. The chain uses TRBV6-5 and TRBJ1-1, with D unclear. Trimming took 7 bases from V and 2 from J, leaving 5 bases between them. The CDR3 consists of 11 residues. The germline gives CDR1 MNHEY, CDR2 SVGAGI. This chain's CDR3 is CASNSNTEAFF. CDR3 coding DNA: TGTGCCAGCAATAGCAACACTGAAGCTTTCTTT.

The chain employs TRBV11-3 and TRBJ2-1; possible D gene TRBD1, 6 bases. The CDR3 totals 15 residues. CDR1 is SGHNT, CDR2 YENEEA, per germline. Trimming pared 4 bases from V and 4 bases from J, leaving 14 bases between. CDR3 bases: TGTGCCAGCAGCTGGACAGCATCTCCATACAATGAGCAGTTCTTC. Protein product: CASSWTASPYNEQFF.

J is TRBJ2-3 and V is TRBV27; 8 bases fit TRBD1. The V gene end was trimmed by 5 bases and the J gene end by 1 base; junction bases not matched to a gene: 5. This CDR3 contains 15 residues. The germline gives CDR1 MNHEY, CDR2 SMNVEV (reference sequence). In DNA form, the CDR3 reads TGTGCCAGCAGTCGACCGACAGGGGGCACAGATACGCAGTATTTT. Its protein product is CASSRPTGGTDTQYF.